Following are 23 T cell receptor beta chains from one sample sequenced in a study of spatial heterogeneity in lung cancer. TCRdb recomputed calls from the 5' RACE reads with MiXCR, one row per CDR3 protein. Among about 120,000 distinct CDR3 sequences listed, more than 10% were seen once. Stated time point: blood at routine non-recurrence follow-up after resection. Whole RNA, which was extracted from tumor, nontumor lung tissue or frozen PBMC, was sequenced without any cell sorting. Sequenced material: PBMCs, taken at follow-up. All receptors derive from a male donor with early-stage non-small cell lung cancer.

On this clonotype: A read error is possible here, since a much larger clone lies one base away. Here the CDR3 DNA reads TGCGCCAGCAGCCCAGGGGCTGGGGCCAACGTCCTGACTTTC. It translates to CASSPGAGANVLTF. The chain joins TRBV5-1 to TRBJ2-6; TRBD1 might be the D (6 bases). V lost 4 bases, J lost 2 bases, and 7 bases lay in between. Looked up from germline, CDR1 is SGHRS and CDR2 is YFSETQ. CDR3 length equals 14 residues.

This clonotype turned up a few times. The J gene is TRBJ2-7, the V gene TRBV7-8; possibly TRBD2 for D (5 bases). The CDR3 totals 16 residues. With 5 bases removed from V and 0 bases from J, the gap between germline ends came to 17 bases. Germline assignment: CDR1 SGHVS and CDR2 FQNEAQ. In DNA form, the CDR3 reads TGTGCCAGCAGCCTAACGGAGGCGTACAGCTCCTACGAGCAGTACTTC. Translating gives CASSLTEAYSSYEQYF. The complete variable domain, with remaining parts taken from reference TRBV7-8 and TRBJ2-7, reads GAGVSQSPRYKVAKRGQDVALRCDPISGHVSLFWYQQALGQGPEFLTYFQNEAQLDKSGLPSDRFFAERPEGSVSTLKIQRTQQEDSAVYLCASSLTEAYSSYEQYFGPGTRLTVT.

The J gene is TRBJ1-1, the V gene TRBV3-1; 8 nucleotides match TRBD1. From germline, CDR1 is LGHDT and CDR2 YNNKEL (reference sequence). V was pared by 0 bases and J by 5 bases, with 17 bases of the junction left unmatched. The CDR3 has 19 residues. This chain's CDR3 is CASSQDYLAWGRGRTEAFF. In nucleotides, the CDR3 is TGTGCCAGCAGCCAAGATTACCTCGCGTGGGGCAGGGGGCGGACTGAAGCTTTCTTT.

This clonotype was seen many times. The genes are TRBV20-1 and TRBJ1-4, with 9 bases aligning to TRBD1. Germline assignment: CDR1 DFQATT and CDR2 SNEGSKA (reference sequence). V was pared by 0 bases and J by 0 bases, with 11 bases of the junction left unmatched. The CDR3 loop spans 19 amino acids. CDR3 nucleotide sequence: TGCAGTGCTAGAGATAGAGGGACAGGGCCGTTTCCAACTAATGAAAAACTGTTTTTT. Its translation is CSARDRGTGPFPTNEKLFF.

This clonotype was seen many times. V is TRBV5-1 and J is TRBJ2-5; possible D gene TRBD2, 5 bases. The germline CDR1 and CDR2 sequences are SGHRS and YFSETQ. The V and J ends lost 1 base and 5 bases respectively, with 9 bases between them. This CDR3 comprises 13 residues. CDR3 nucleotides: TGCGCCAGCAGCTTGAGGACGGGGGAGACCCAGTACTTC. This codes for CASSLRTGETQYF.

The rearrangement joins TRBV4-1 to TRBJ2-5, with D maybe TRBD2 (6 bases). The CDR3 is made up of 16 amino acids. From germline, CDR1 is MGHRA and CDR2 YSYEKL. V was clipped by 2 bases and J by 5 bases, with 18 bases between them. The CDR3 region has the DNA TGCGCCAGCAGCCAAAGCGGGCGGGGAATGAAGGAGACCCAGTACTTC. It translates to CASSQSGRGMKETQYF.

This clonotype was recorded many times. The V call is TRBV11-2, the J call TRBJ1-1, with a possible D match to TRBD1 (6 bases). Trimming shortened V by 5 bases and J by 5 bases, and 15 bases separated the two germline ends. Germline CDR1 is SGHAT and CDR2 is FQNNGV. The CDR3 extends over 14 amino acids. CDR3 in amino acids: CASSRTGQGTEAFF. CDR3 sequence (DNA): TGTGCCAGCAGCCGAACAGGGCAGGGGACTGAAGCTTTCTTT.

The chain combines TRBV5-1 with TRBJ2-3; D remains ambiguous. The CDR3 contains 14 residues. The V gene lost 0 bases and the J gene lost 2 bases, with 7 bases spanning the gap. The V gene's germline CDR1 is SGHRS and CDR2 YFSETQ. CDR3 amino acids: CASSLARDTDTQYF. The DNA for the CDR3 is TGCGCCAGCAGCTTGGCTAGGGACACAGATACGCAGTATTTT.

Ten or more counts support this clonotype. The chain combines TRBV29-1 with TRBJ1-5; D not certain. V was clipped by 2 bases and J by 6 bases, with 11 bases between them. There are 13 residues in the CDR3. Germline values: CDR1 SQVTM, CDR2 ANQGSEA. CDR3 amino acids: CSVELSLGQPQHF. CDR3 DNA: TGCAGCGTTGAACTTTCCCTAGGTCAGCCCCAGCATTTT.

The table lists this clonotype with many counts. The rearrangement uses TRBV19 and TRBJ1-5; maybe TRBD1 (5 bases). This CDR3 comprises 15 residues. V lost 9 bases and J 3 bases, leaving 18 bases between the germline ends. Germline CDR1 LNHDA, CDR2 SQIVND (reference sequence). This CDR3 is CASLQTVGLNQPQHF. CDR3 bases: TGTGCCAGCCTACAGACCGTGGGGCTCAATCAGCCCCAGCATTTT. The full variable domain, with the rest looked up from reference TRBV19 and TRBJ1-5, is DGGITQSPKYLFRKEGQNVTLSCEQNLNHDAMYWYRQDPGQGLRLIYYSQIVNDFQKGDIAEGYSVSREKKESFPLTVTSAQKNPTAFYLCASLQTVGLNQPQHFGDGTRLSIL.

This clonotype counts as medium-sized. The chain uses TRBV29-1 and TRBJ2-4, with D maybe TRBD2 (6 bases). Trimming left V 6 bases short and J 5 bases short, with 11 bases between. CDR3 length: 12 residues. CDR1 and CDR2 from the germline V gene are SQVTM and ANQGSEA. CDR3 coding DNA: TGCAGCGTCGATGGAGGGGAAAACATTCAGTACTTC. Its translation: CSVDGGENIQYF.

In its sample, this clonotype was seen a few times. The chain is built from TRBV9 and TRBJ1-1; D gene ambiguous. Trimming left V 7 bases short and J 0 bases short, with 10 bases between. The CDR3 length is 13 residues. The germline V gene encodes CDR1 SGDLS and CDR2 YYNGEE. CDR3 protein: CASSSSMNTEAFF. CDR3 DNA: TGTGCCAGCTCCTCAAGCATGAACACTGAAGCTTTCTTT.

This sequence joins TRBV13 and TRBJ2-1, with D unclear. The CDR3 spans 13 residues. Germline CDR1 is PRHDT and CDR2 is FYEKMQ (reference sequence). Trimming pared 1 base from V and 8 bases from J, leaving 9 bases between. CDR3 amino acids: CASSLDRSDEQFF. For the CDR3, the DNA is TGTGCCAGCAGCTTAGATCGGTCCGATGAGCAGTTCTTC.

The sample holds many counts of this clonotype. This rearrangement joins TRBV24-1 to TRBJ1-2; possibly TRBD1 for D (5 bases). CDR1 KGHDR and CDR2 SFDVKD come from the germline V gene. With 4 bases removed from V and 0 bases from J, the gap between germline ends came to 14 bases. The CDR3 is 16 amino acids. CDR3 region: CATSDPQGPANYGYTF. In DNA, the CDR3 is TGTGCCACCAGTGACCCCCAGGGCCCGGCTAACTATGGCTACACCTTC.

The chain has TRBV2 and TRBJ1-1; 10 bases line up with TRBD1. The V segment lost 5 bases and the J segment 6 bases; nucleotides outside the gene matches: 9. Germline CDR1 and CDR2: SNHLY and FYNNEI. The CDR3 length is 15 residues. CDR3 sequence (DNA): TGTGCCAGCAGTTCAACGGGACAGGGGTACGCTGAAGCTTTCTTT. Its protein is CASSSTGQGYAEAFF.

V usage is TRBV18 and J usage is TRBJ1-1; D is possibly TRBD1 (6 bases). V was cut by 5 bases and J by 5 bases, with 15 bases left in between. From germline, CDR1 is KGHSH and CDR2 LQKENI. This CDR3 has 14 residues. The CDR3 protein is CASSDQGKSTEAFF. CDR3 DNA sequence: TGTGCCAGCTCAGACCAGGGGAAGTCGACTGAAGCTTTCTTT.

The chain uses TRBV7-9 and TRBJ1-1; tentatively, D is TRBD1 (5 bases). Trimming removed 0 bases from V and 3 bases from J, with 8 bases in between. The CDR3 covers 14 residues. Germline CDR1 is SEHNR and CDR2 is FQNEAQ (reference sequence). The CDR3 DNA reads TGTGCCAGCAGCTTAGCTCTAGGGGACACTGAAGCTTTCTTT. Translating gives CASSLALGDTEAFF. Complete variable domain (other parts from reference TRBV7-9 and TRBJ1-1): DTGVSQNPRHKITKRGQNVTFRCDPISEHNRLYWYRQTLGQGPEFLTYFQNEAQLEKSRLLSDRFSAERPKGSFSTLEIQRTEQGDSAMYLCASSLALGDTEAFFGQGTRLTVV.

V is TRBV7-2 and J is TRBJ2-2, with 9 bases that match TRBD2. The CDR3 runs 15 residues. Germline values: CDR1 SGHTA, CDR2 FQGNSA. With 4 bases clipped from V and 4 bases from J, the junction kept 4 bases outside the gene matches. The CDR3 spells CASSSGLAGTGELFF. DNA for the CDR3: TGTGCCAGCAGCTCGGGACTAGCAGGCACCGGGGAGCTGTTTTTT.

A few counts support this clonotype. DNA for the CDR3: TGCGCCAGCAGTCAAGAGGATACGCAGTATTTT. Translation gives CASSQEDTQYF. The chain couples TRBV10-2 to TRBJ2-3, with D hard to call. Per germline, CDR1 WSHSY and CDR2 SAAADI. V was cut by 5 bases and J by 6 bases, with 6 bases left in between. The CDR3 is 11 amino acids.

In this sample, this clonotype turned up many times. V gene TRBV7-2 combines with J gene TRBJ2-1; 10 bases fit TRBD2. The CDR3 consists of 15 residues. The J segment lost 3 bases and the V segment lost 4 bases, leaving 3 bases of the junction unmatched. Per germline, CDR1 SGHTA and CDR2 FQGNSA. The CDR3 sequence is CASSSLAGYYNEQFF. The DNA for the CDR3 is TGTGCCAGCAGCTCACTAGCGGGGTACTACAATGAGCAGTTCTTC.

The V and J genes are TRBV9 and TRBJ2-3; 8 bases map to TRBD1. V dropped 2 bases and J dropped 4; count of bases not matched to a gene: 9. This CDR3 has 16 residues. The germline gives CDR1 SGDLS, CDR2 YYNGEE. The CDR3 DNA reads as TGTGCCAGCAGCGTTGCGACCATGACAGGGGCAGATACGCAGTATTTT. Protein sequence: CASSVATMTGADTQYF.

The V gene is TRBV28, the J gene TRBJ2-7; weak D call: TRBD2 (6 bases). This CDR3 region has 15 residues. Germline lookup yields CDR1 MDHEN and CDR2 SYDVKM. The germline V and J ends were trimmed by 6 bases and 1 base, with 16 bases remaining between them. Here the CDR3 DNA reads TGTGCCAGCAGGCAAGCCGGGACTGGTTCCTACGAGCAGTACTTC. Its translation: CASRQAGTGSYEQYF.

In its sample, this clonotype was seen a few times. The J gene is TRBJ1-1, the V gene TRBV24-1; D remains ambiguous. CDR1 and CDR2 from the germline V gene are KGHDR and SFDVKD. V was clipped by 4 bases and J by 7 bases, with 15 bases between them. The length of the CDR3 is 14 residues. The chain's CDR3 is CATSEPGRDDEAFF. CDR3 in DNA: TGTGCCACCAGTGAACCCGGACGAGATGATGAAGCTTTCTTT.